Listed below are T cell receptor beta chains from one sample, sequenced in a study of beta chain features in type 1 diabetes. Measured with immunoSEQ multiplex PCR; TCRdb has only the in-frame clones, and not every one. The table lists hundreds of thousands of clones, over 9.5% of them singletons, with about 0.01% in the top ten. Sample: naive CD4+ T cells from blood. The receptors stem from a young woman with type 1 diabetes. The CDR3 runs from the conserved cysteine through the conserved F or W. D genes are given only for firm matches. Clone size, where shown, is once, few, many, or a class for clones that have expanded.

>-|TRBV7-2|TRBJ2-5|few
TGTGCCAGCAGCCGAGCTACAGAGACCCAGTACTTC
CASSRATETQYF
>-|TRBV7-9|TRBJ1-2|few
TGTGCCAGCAGCTTACAGGCCTTCTATGGCTACACCTTC
CASSLQAFYGYTF
>-|TRBV19|TRBJ2-7|-
TGTGCCAGTAGTATTGGGCCTAGCGCCACCTACGAGCAGTACTTC
CASSIGPSATYEQYF
>-|TRBV18|TRBJ2-3|few
TGTGCCAGCTCACTCCCGACAGATAACACAGATACGCAGTATTTT
CASSLPTDNTDTQYF
>TRBD2|TRBV19|TRBJ2-1|-
TGTGCCAGTAAGTCTAGCGGGAAAGTGAGTAGCACCTACAATGAGCAGTTCTTC
CASKSSGKVSSTYNEQFF
>TRBD2|TRBV7-3|TRBJ2-1|-
TGTGCCAGCAGCCCCCAAGGACTAGCCACGTATGAGCAGTTCTTC
CASSPQGLATYEQFF
>-|TRBV11-2|TRBJ2-3|-
TGTGCCAGCAGTGCTAGCGGCACAGATACGCAGTATTTT
CASSASGTDTQYF
>TRBD2|TRBV6-5|TRBJ2-7|few
TGTGCCAGCAGTTACCGGACTAGCGGGGCGGGGGAGCAGTACTTC
CASSYRTSGAGEQYF
>-|TRBV5-4|TRBJ1-2|few
TGTGCCAGCACCAAACAGGGCTATGGCTACACCTTC
CASTKQGYGYTF
>-|TRBV7-8|TRBJ2-5|-
TGTGCCAGCAGCTTAGGACAGGCGGGCATGGGGGAGACCCAGTACTTC
CASSLGQAGMGETQYF
>-|TRBV6-6|TRBJ1-2|-
TGTGCCAGCAGCCCCCAGGGTGGTGGCTACACCTTC
CASSPQGGGYTF
>-|TRBV19|TRBJ1-2|few
TGTGCCAGTACCGATGACAGGAGTGGCTACACCTTC
CASTDDRSGYTF
>-|TRBV5-1|TRBJ2-2|few
TGCGCCAGCACCATTTCGGGGTTCGGGGAGCTGTTTTTT
CASTISGFGELFF
>TRBD2|TRBV7-9|TRBJ2-7|-
TGTGCCAGCAGCTTAGCTATAGCGGGAGCGGAGCAGTACTTC
CASSLAIAGAEQYF
>-|TRBV4-2|TRBJ2-1|-
TGTGCCAGCAGCCGCGGACAGGAGCAGTTCTTC
CASSRGQEQFF
>-|TRBV2|TRBJ2-3|-
TGTGCCAGCAGTGAACAGGGCTATTCAGATACGCAGTATTTT
CASSEQGYSDTQYF